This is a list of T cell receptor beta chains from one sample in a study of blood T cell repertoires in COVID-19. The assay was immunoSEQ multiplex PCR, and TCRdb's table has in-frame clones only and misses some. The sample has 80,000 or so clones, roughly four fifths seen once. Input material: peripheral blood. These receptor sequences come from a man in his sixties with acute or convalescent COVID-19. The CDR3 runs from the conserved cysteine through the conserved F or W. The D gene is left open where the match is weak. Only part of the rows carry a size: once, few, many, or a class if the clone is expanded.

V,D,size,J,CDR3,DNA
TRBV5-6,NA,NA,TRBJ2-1,CASSFDSPNEQFF,TGTGCCAGCAGCTTCGACAGCCCCAATGAGCAGTTCTTC
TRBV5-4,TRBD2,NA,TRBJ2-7,CASSYSSGVTYEQYF,TGTGCCAGCAGCTATTCTAGCGGGGTTACCTACGAGCAGTACTTC
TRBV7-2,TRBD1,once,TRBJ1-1,CASSSQGAVEAFF,TGTGCCAGCAGCTCCCAGGGGGCAGTTGAAGCTTTCTTT
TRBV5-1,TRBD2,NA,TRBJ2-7,CASSSGGSSYEQYF,TGCGCCAGCAGCTCGGGGGGGAGCTCCTACGAGCAGTACTTC
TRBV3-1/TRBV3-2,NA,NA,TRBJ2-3,CASSPNRADTQYF,TGTGCCAGCAGCCCGAACAGGGCAGATACGCAGTATTTT
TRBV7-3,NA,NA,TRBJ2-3,CASSPGNGAKDTQYF,TGTGCCAGCAGCCCCGGGAATGGAGCGAAGGATACGCAGTATTTT
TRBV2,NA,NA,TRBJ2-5,CASSRDFQETQYF,TGTGCCAGCAGCCGGGACTTCCAAGAGACCCAGTACTTC
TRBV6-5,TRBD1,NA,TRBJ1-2,CASRGQSNYGYTF,TGTGCCAGCAGGGGACAGAGTAACTATGGCTACACCTTC
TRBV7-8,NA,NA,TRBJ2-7,CASSRRQTYEQYF,TGTGCCAGCAGCCGCCGACAGACCTACGAGCAGTACTTC
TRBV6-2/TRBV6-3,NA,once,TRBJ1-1,CASSYSRERTEAFF,TGTGCCAGCAGTTACTCGAGGGAGAGGACTGAAGCTTTCTTT
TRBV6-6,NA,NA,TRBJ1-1,CASSQADTEAFF,TGTGCCAGCAGCCAAGCTGACACTGAAGCTTTCTTT
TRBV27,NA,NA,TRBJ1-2,CASAPGQGNYGYTF,TGTGCCAGCGCCCCAGGGCAGGGAAACTATGGCTACACCTTC
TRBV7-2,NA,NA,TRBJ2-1,CASSLEPASNEQFF,TGTGCCAGCAGCTTAGAACCAGCGAGCAATGAGCAGTTCTTC
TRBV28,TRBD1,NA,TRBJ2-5,CATDRGEETQYF,TGTGCCACGGACAGGGGAGAGGAGACCCAGTACTTC
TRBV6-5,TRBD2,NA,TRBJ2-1,CASRRSGSPYNEQFF,TGTGCCAGCAGGCGCAGCGGGAGTCCCTACAATGAGCAGTTCTTC
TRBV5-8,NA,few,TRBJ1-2,CASSSGHLLTNYGYTF,TGTGCCAGCAGCTCTGGACACTTGCTGACTAACTATGGCTACACCTTC
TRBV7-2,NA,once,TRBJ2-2,CASSWDQGTGELFF,TGTGCCAGCAGCTGGGATCAGGGTACCGGGGAGCTGTTTTTT
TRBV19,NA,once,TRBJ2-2,CASSRPGLWTGELFF,TGTGCCAGTAGTAGACCGGGACTTTGGACCGGGGAGCTGTTTTTT
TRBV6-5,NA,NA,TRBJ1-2,CASTVMGGPGYTF,TGTGCCAGCACCGTGATGGGGGGACCCGGCTACACCTTC
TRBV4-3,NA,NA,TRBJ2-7,CASSQGPGHQYEQYF,TGCGCCAGCAGCCAAGGACCCGGACACCAATACGAGCAGTACTTC
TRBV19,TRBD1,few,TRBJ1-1,CASSMDRGNTEAFF,TGTGCCAGTAGTATGGACAGGGGAAACACTGAAGCTTTCTTT
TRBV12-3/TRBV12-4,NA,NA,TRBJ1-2,CASSLEAGYGYTF,TGTGCCAGCAGTTTAGAGGCAGGATATGGCTACACCTTC
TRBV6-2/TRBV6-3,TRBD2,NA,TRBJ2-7,CASSYSGRETRYEQYF,TGTGCCAGCAGTTACTCGGGGAGGGAAACCCGCTACGAGCAGTACTTC
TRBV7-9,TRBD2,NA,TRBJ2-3,CASSLEVAGVADTQYF,TGTGCCAGCAGCTTGGAGGTAGCGGGAGTGGCAGATACGCAGTATTTT
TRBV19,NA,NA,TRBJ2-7,CASKEAGRNYEQYF,TGTGCCAGTAAGGAGGCGGGACGCAACTACGAGCAGTACTTC
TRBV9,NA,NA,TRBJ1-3,CASRGGDYGNTIYF,TGTGCCAGCAGGGGAGGGGATTACGGAAACACCATATATTTT
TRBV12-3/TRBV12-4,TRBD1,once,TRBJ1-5,CASRETGDQPQHF,TGTGCCAGCAGGGAAACAGGGGATCAGCCCCAGCATTTT
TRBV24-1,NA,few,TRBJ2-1,CATSDSRRDEQFF,TGTGCCACCAGTGATTCCCGACGGGATGAGCAGTTCTTC
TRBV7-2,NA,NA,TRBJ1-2,CASSPQPPADGYTF,TGTGCCAGCAGCCCACAGCCACCTGCTGATGGCTACACCTTC
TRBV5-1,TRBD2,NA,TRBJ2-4,CASSSRLAGGTKNIQYF,TGCGCCAGCAGCTCCAGACTAGCGGGTGGGACCAAAAACATTCAGTACTTC
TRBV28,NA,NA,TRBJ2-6,CASSWSSGANVLTF,TGTGCCAGCAGTTGGAGCTCTGGGGCCAACGTCCTGACTTTC
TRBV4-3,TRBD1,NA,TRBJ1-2,CASSLNTGVDGYTF,TGCGCCAGCAGCCTAAATACAGGGGTAGATGGCTACACCTTC
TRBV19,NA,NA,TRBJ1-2,CASSIDSGRKGYGYTF,TGTGCCAGTAGTATTGATAGCGGGAGGAAAGGCTATGGCTACACCTTC
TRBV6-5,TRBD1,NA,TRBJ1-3,CASGGQSSGNTIYF,TGTGCCAGCGGGGGACAGTCCTCTGGAAACACCATATATTTT
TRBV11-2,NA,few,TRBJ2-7,CASSAGTHLYEQYF,TGTGCCAGCAGCGCCGGGACACATCTCTACGAGCAGTACTTC
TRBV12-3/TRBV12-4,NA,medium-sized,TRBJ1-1,CASSIGGTEAFF,TGTGCCAGCAGTATCGGGGGAACTGAAGCTTTCTTT
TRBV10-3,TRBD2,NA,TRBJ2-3,CAISDQLAGGTDTQYF,TGTGCCATCAGTGACCAACTAGCGGGAGGCACAGATACGCAGTATTTT
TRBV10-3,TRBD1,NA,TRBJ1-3,CAISRTGQGAGNTIYF,TGTGCCATCAGTAGAACGGGACAGGGAGCTGGAAACACCATATATTTT
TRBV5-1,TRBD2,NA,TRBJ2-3,CASSSGSSDTQYF,TGCGCCAGCAGCAGCGGGAGTTCAGATACGCAGTATTTT
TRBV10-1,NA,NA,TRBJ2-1,CASSPTGGGGSYNEQFF,TGCGCCAGCAGTCCAACAGGGGGAGGGGGCTCCTACAATGAGCAGTTCTTC
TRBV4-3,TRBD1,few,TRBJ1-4,CASSQEVTGGYSLFF,TGCGCCAGCAGCCAAGAGGTTACAGGGGGCTATTCACTGTTTTTT